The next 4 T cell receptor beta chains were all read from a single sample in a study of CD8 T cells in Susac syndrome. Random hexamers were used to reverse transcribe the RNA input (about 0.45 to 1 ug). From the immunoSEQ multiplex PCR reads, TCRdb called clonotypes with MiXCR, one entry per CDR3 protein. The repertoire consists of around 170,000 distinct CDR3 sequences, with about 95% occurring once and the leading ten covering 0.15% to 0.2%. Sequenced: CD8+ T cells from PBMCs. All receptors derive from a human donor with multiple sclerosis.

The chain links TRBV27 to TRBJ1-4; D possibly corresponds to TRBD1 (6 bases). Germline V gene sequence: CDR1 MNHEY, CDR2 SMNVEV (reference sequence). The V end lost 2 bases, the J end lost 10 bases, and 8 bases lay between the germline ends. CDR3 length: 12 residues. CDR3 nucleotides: TGTGCCAGCAGTTTAAGAGGGGGAAAACTGTTTTTT. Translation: CASSLRGGKLFF.

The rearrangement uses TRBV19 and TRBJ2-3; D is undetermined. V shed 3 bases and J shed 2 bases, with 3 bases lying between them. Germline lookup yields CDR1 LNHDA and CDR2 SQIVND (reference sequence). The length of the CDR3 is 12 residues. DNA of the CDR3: TGTGCCAGTAGTATCCACACAGATACGCAGTATTTT. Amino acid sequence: CASSIHTDTQYF.

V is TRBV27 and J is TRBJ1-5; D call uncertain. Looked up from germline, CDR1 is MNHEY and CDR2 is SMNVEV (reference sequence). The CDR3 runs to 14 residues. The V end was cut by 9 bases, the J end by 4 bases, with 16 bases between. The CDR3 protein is CASGVSTLNQPQHF. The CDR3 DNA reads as TGTGCCAGTGGGGTGTCTACGCTGAATCAGCCCCAGCATTTT.

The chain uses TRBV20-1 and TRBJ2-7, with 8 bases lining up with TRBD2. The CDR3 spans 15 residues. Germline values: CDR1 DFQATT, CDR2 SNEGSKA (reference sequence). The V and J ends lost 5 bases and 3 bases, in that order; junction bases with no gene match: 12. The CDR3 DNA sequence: TGCAGTGCTGCGGGGGTAGCGGGGCACTACTACGAGCAGTACTTC. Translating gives CSAAGVAGHYYEQYF.